The 21 T cell receptor beta chains below were found in one sample sequenced in a study of blood T cell repertoires in COVID-19. The assay was immunoSEQ multiplex PCR, and TCRdb's table has in-frame clones only and misses some. Of around 370,000 clones listed, 88% are singletons. The sample comprised PBMCs or T cells enriched from blood (not recorded which). These receptors were obtained from a young woman who had recovered from COVID-19.

The chain joins TRBV15 to TRBJ2-3; 9 bases fit TRBD1. This CDR3 comprises 15 residues. From germline, CDR1 is LNHNV and CDR2 YYDKDF (reference sequence). With 4 bases clipped from V and 6 bases from J, the junction kept 8 bases outside the gene matches. The CDR3 region is CATSITGTGRDTQYF. The CDR3 bases are TGTGCCACCAGCATAACCGGGACAGGGCGTGATACGCAGTATTTT.

This chain uses TRBV28 with TRBJ1-1; D call uncertain. The V end lost 1 base, the J end lost 9 bases, and 18 bases lay between the germline ends. Germline V gene data show CDR1 as MDHEN and CDR2 as SYDVKM. This CDR3 is built from 15 residues. The CDR3 nucleotides read TGTGCCAGCAGTTTATCTCTAGAGGTGCTTACTAAAGCTTTCTTT. The encoded protein is CASSLSLEVLTKAFF. Looking up the rest from reference TRBV28 and TRBJ1-1 gives the full variable domain: DVKVTQSSRYLVKRTGEKVFLECVQDMDHENMFWYRQDPGLGLRLIYFSYDVKMKEKGDIPEGYSVSREKKERFSLILESASTNQTSMYLCASSLSLEVLTKAFFGQGTRLTVV.

This clone was detected only once. This chain connects TRBV12-3 or TRBV12-4 to TRBJ2-1; D may be TRBD2 (6 bases). This CDR3 spans 13 amino acids. Between the trimmed V and J ends, which lost 7 bases and 6 bases, there was a span of 13 bases. The CDR3 region is CASTMGGPNEQFF. As DNA, the CDR3 is TGTGCCAGCACCATGGGGGGTCCCAATGAGCAGTTCTTC.

The V call is TRBV4-1, the J call TRBJ2-7; TRBD1 might be the D (6 bases). CDR3 length: 19 amino acids. V lost 3 bases and J 0 bases, leaving 24 bases between the germline ends. In germline, CDR1 is MGHRA, CDR2 YSYEKL. The CDR3 nucleotides read TGCGCCAGCAGCCAGTTTTTAGGGGGTCTTATTTATTACTCCTACGAGCAGTACTTC. This sequence encodes CASSQFLGGLIYYSYEQYF.

A single count supports this clone. The genes are TRBV6-2 or TRBV6-3 and TRBJ2-1; 14 bases align to TRBD2. Germline V lookup: CDR1 MNHEY, CDR2 SVGEGT. V shed 5 bases and J 10 bases; nucleotides not matched to a gene: 7. This CDR3 region has 15 residues. The CDR3: CASSTGLAGGGEQFF. CDR3 coding DNA: TGTGCCAGCAGTACTGGACTAGCGGGGGGTGGGGAGCAGTTCTTC.

This clone was counted a single time. V usage is TRBV29-1 and J usage is TRBJ1-1; D not resolved. The CDR3 consists of 13 residues. Trimming left V 4 bases short and J 0 bases short, with 9 bases between. Per the germline V gene, CDR1 is SQVTM and CDR2 is ANQGSEA. DNA of the CDR3: TGCAGCGTTGCAGCGGTTATGAACACTGAAGCTTTCTTT. Translating gives CSVAAVMNTEAFF. The variable domain in full, with the rest retrieved from reference TRBV29-1 and TRBJ1-1, is SAVISQKPSRDICQRGTSLTIQCQVDSQVTMMFWYRQQPGQSLTLIATANQGSEATYESGFVIDKFPISRPNLTFSTLTVSNMSPEDSSIYLCSVAAVMNTEAFFGQGTRLTVV.

The chain uses TRBV30 and TRBJ1-5, with D perhaps TRBD1 (5 bases). Trimming took off 5 bases at V and 1 base at J, with 12 bases between the two ends. The length of the CDR3 is 14 residues. From germline, CDR1 is GTSNPN and CDR2 SVGIG (reference sequence). The CDR3 DNA follows: TGTGCCTGGGGCCCAGGGATCAGCAATCAGCCCCAGCATTTT. It is translated as CAWGPGISNQPQHF.

V is TRBV6-5 and J is TRBJ1-2, with D uncertain. Per the germline V gene, CDR1 is MNHEY and CDR2 is SVGAGI. This CDR3 region has 14 residues. The V end lost 8 bases, the J end lost 6 bases, and 19 bases lay between the germline ends. This CDR3 reads CASVETLVGDGYTF. CDR3 bases: TGTGCCAGCGTGGAAACCCTGGTCGGAGATGGCTACACCTTC.

The rearrangement links TRBV7-3 to TRBJ2-1, with 7 bases identical to TRBD2. This CDR3 has 16 amino acids. The junction had 9 bases not matched to a gene; V was cut back by 5 bases and J by 2 bases. Germline-derived CDR1 and CDR2 are SGHTA and FQGTGA. In DNA form, the CDR3 reads TGTGCCAGCAGCCCCGGGAGGAGGTTGGCCTACAATGAGCAGTTCTTC. This encodes CASSPGRRLAYNEQFF.

The chain is built from TRBV3-1 (or the pseudogene TRBV3-2) and TRBJ1-6; 7 nucleotides align to TRBD1. Losses at the gene ends were 4 bases for V and 10 bases for J; bases not matched to a gene: 13. Germline V gene data show CDR1 as LGHDT and CDR2 as YNNKEL (reference sequence). This CDR3 spans 16 amino acids. CDR3 DNA: TGTGCCAGCAGCCTCACCCCGACAGGGCGGTACTCACCCCTCCACTTT. Its protein product is CASSLTPTGRYSPLHF.

This chain joins TRBV5-8 and TRBJ1-3; D unclear. The CDR3 is made up of 15 amino acids. The V gene lost 0 bases and the J gene lost 0 bases, with 7 bases spanning the gap. The germline V gene has CDR1 SGHTS and CDR2 YDEGEE. The CDR3 DNA follows: TGTGCCAGCAGCTTGGGGGCGAGCTCTGGAAACACCATATATTTT. Its translation is CASSLGASSGNTIYF.

CDR3 loop: CASSQEYSNEQFF. CDR3 nucleotides: TGTGCCAGCAGCCAAGAGTACAGTAATGAGCAGTTCTTC. This sequence joins TRBV3-1 (or the pseudogene TRBV3-2) and TRBJ2-1; D unresolved. The germline V and J ends were trimmed by 0 bases and 7 bases, with 7 bases remaining between them. CDR3 size: 13 residues. CDR1 and CDR2 from the germline V gene are LGHDT and YNNKEL (reference sequence).

The chain joins TRBV5-5 to TRBJ1-6, with D maybe TRBD1 (6 bases). Trimming stripped 4 bases from V and 7 bases from J, with 18 bases between. Per the germline V gene, CDR1 is SGHKS and CDR2 is YYEKEE (reference sequence). CDR3 length: 16 residues. CDR3 nucleotides: TGTGCCAGCAGCCGGGCAGAACAGGGAAGGAATTCACCCCTCCACTTT. This encodes CASSRAEQGRNSPLHF.

The chain couples TRBV28 to TRBJ1-2; 9 bases map to TRBD1. The CDR3 totals 18 residues. Trimming removed 8 bases from V and 2 bases from J; junction bases left unmatched: 18. Germline CDR1 is MDHEN and CDR2 is SYDVKM. CDR3 protein: CASRNRGRIRVSNYGYTF. DNA of the CDR3: TGTGCCAGCCGTAACAGGGGGCGCATCCGGGTGTCCAACTATGGCTACACCTTC.

The rearrangement links TRBV9 to TRBJ1-2; 10 bases fit TRBD1. V shed 0 bases and J 7 bases; nucleotides not matched to a gene: 3. CDR3 length: 14 residues. Germline V gene data show CDR1 as SGDLS and CDR2 as YYNGEE. The CDR3 bases are TGTGCCAGCAGCGTAGAGGACAGGGGGATTGGCTACACCTTC. The encoded protein is CASSVEDRGIGYTF. The complete variable domain, with remaining parts taken from reference TRBV9 and TRBJ1-2, reads DSGVTQTPKHLITATGQRVTLRCSPRSGDLSVYWYQQSLDQGLQFLIQYYNGEERAKGNILERFSAQQFPDLHSELNLSSLELGDSALYFCASSVEDRGIGYTFGSGTRLTVV.

The chain combines TRBV18 with TRBJ1-1; no clear D gene. V was clipped by 2 bases and J by 1 base, with 14 bases between them. This CDR3 has 16 amino acids. In germline, CDR1 is KGHSH, CDR2 LQKENI. CDR3 loop: CASSPAGWLSNTEAFF. The CDR3 region has the DNA TGTGCCAGCTCACCAGCAGGCTGGCTGTCGAACACTGAAGCTTTCTTT.

This clone was recorded only once. The rearrangement joins TRBV21-1 to TRBJ1-1. TRBV21-1 is a pseudogene segment. CDR3 size: 15 residues. CDR3 in DNA: TGTGCCAGCAGCAAAGAGGAGGGGGGGGACACTGAAGCTTTCTTT. Its protein product is CASSKEEGGDTEAFF.

V and J are TRBV6-6 and TRBJ1-2; possibly TRBD1 for D (6 bases). The ends were cut back, 4 bases at V and 0 bases at J, with 12 bases in the middle. Germline assignment: CDR1 MNHNY and CDR2 SVGAGI (reference sequence). The CDR3 is 15 amino acids. The CDR3 is CASSSRQVSNYGYTF. CDR3 bases: TGTGCCAGCAGTTCTCGACAGGTTTCTAACTATGGCTACACCTTC.

The CDR3 region has the DNA TGTGCCAGCAGTTTGACAGGTCCCTACGAGCAGTACTTC. This sequence encodes CASSLTGPYEQYF. The chain has TRBV12-3 or TRBV12-4 and TRBJ2-7; TRBD1 is a possible D gene (6 bases). The CDR3 loop spans 13 amino acids. V lost 3 bases and J lost 2, with 8 bases in between.

The chain carries TRBV4-3 and TRBJ1-6, with TRBD1 identical over 7 bases. The CDR3 is 19 amino acids. From germline, CDR1 is LGHNA and CDR2 YSLEER. Trimming cost V 0 bases and J 7 bases; bases outside gene matches: 15. CDR3 loop: CASSQDWLRFGTANSPLHF. CDR3 sequence (DNA): TGCGCCAGCAGCCAAGATTGGCTGCGTTTTGGGACAGCCAATTCACCCCTCCACTTT.

The V gene is TRBV2, the J gene TRBJ1-1, with TRBD1 identical over 8 bases. V gave up 5 bases and J gave up 0 bases; unmatched junction bases: 5. Germline loops: CDR1 SNHLY, CDR2 FYNNEI. The CDR3 sequence is 15 residues long. The CDR3 sequence is CASSTRTGMNTEAFF. In nucleotides, the CDR3 is TGTGCCAGCAGTACCCGGACAGGGATGAACACTGAAGCTTTCTTT.